The present entry profiles one T cell receptor (beta chain) with its context. The target antigen is unknown. This sample was included in a study of coeliac disease. Findings of the study overall: Known gliadin-specific TRB sequences: about 55% of the 18 coeliac samples, only 1 of 6 controls. Active celiac intraepithelial and lamina propria samples had lower TRB and TRG clonality than control samples.

One frozen approximately 470,000-cell aliquot per fraction was sequenced. TCRdb's table, derived via immunoSEQ multiplex PCR, lists solely in-frame clones and lacks some. The sample lists several thousand clones; about two thirds were seen once. V shed 3 bases and J shed 2 bases, with 7 bases lying between them. Germline V gene data show CDR1 as SGHTA and CDR2 as FQGNSA. This CDR3 region has 13 residues. The chain couples TRBV7-2 to TRBJ1-2; D is ambiguous. The sample taken for sequencing was lymphocytes from the gut lamina propria. This TCR derives from a man between 18 and 29 years old with celiac disease on a gluten-free diet. The CDR3 spells CASSLRQNYGYTF. The CDR3 nucleotides are TGTGCCAGCAGCTTGCGGCAGAACTATGGCTACACCTTC.